This record looks at one T cell receptor beta chain sequence and its context. The CDR3 is 17 amino acids. This specimen comes from a study of blood T cell repertoires in COVID-19. In the study overall: The United States, Italy and Spain supplied acute and convalescent COVID-19 samples. From T cells, B-cell-depleted T cells, or PBMCs came the material, which was cDNA or gDNA.

Profiling relied on immunoSEQ multiplex PCR, and the TCRdb table lists in-frame clones only, not all of them. The sample records around 140,000 clones, around 89% being singletons. This sequence joins TRBV21-1 and TRBJ1-5; TRBD1, as called in the table, went unchecked against the DNA. TRBV21-1 constitutes a pseudogene. This receptor was identified in a man in his forties or fifties with acute or convalescent COVID-19. Sequenced input: peripheral blood. The CDR3 nucleotides read TGTGCCAGCACCCCAATCTTTACAGGTCATAGCAATCAGCCCCAGCATTTT. This codes for CASTPIFTGHSNQPQHF.